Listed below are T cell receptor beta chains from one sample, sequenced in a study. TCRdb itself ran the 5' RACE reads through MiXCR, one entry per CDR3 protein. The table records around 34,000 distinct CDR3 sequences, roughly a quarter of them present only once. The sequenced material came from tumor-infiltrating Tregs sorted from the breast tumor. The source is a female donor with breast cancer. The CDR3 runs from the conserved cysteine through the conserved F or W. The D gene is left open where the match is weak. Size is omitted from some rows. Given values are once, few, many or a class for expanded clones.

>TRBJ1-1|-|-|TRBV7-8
CASSSVSTPRPEAFF
TGTGCCAGCAGCTCCGTGAGCACTCCCAGACCTGAAGCTTTCTTT
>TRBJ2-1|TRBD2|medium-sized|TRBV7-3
CASSLGLADEQFF
TGTGCCAGCAGTCTCGGACTAGCAGATGAGCAGTTCTTC
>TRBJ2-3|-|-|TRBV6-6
CASGSRDTSTDTQYF
TGTGCCAGCGGGTCCAGGGACACTAGCACAGATACGCAGTATTTT
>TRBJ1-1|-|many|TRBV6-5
CASTQGGGTEAFF
TGTGCCAGCACACAGGGTGGGGGCACTGAAGCTTTCTTT
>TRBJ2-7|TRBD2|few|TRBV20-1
CSARAGLAGGSASSYEQYF
TGCAGTGCTAGAGCCGGACTAGCGGGAGGTTCGGCGAGCTCCTACGAGCAGTACTTC
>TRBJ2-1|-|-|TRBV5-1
CASSLGLQASYNEQFF
TGCGCCAGCAGCTTGGGTCTTCAGGCCTCCTACAATGAGCAGTTCTTC
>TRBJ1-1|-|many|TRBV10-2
CATVTGLNTEAFF
TGCGCCACTGTGACAGGATTGAACACTGAAGCTTTCTTT
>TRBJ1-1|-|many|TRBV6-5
CASSSHRDTEAFF
TGTGCCAGCAGTTCCCACAGGGACACTGAAGCTTTCTTT
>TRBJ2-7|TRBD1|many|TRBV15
CATSFSTGNYEQYF
TGTGCCACCAGCTTCTCGACAGGGAACTACGAGCAGTACTTC
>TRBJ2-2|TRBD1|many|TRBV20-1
CSARAGTGNTGELFF
TGCAGTGCTAGAGCCGGGACAGGAAACACCGGGGAGCTGTTTTTT
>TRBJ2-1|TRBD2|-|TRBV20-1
CSASWGLAGGPEDEQFF
TGCAGTGCTAGTTGGGGACTAGCGGGAGGGCCCGAGGATGAGCAGTTCTTC
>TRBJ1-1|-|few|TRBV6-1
CASSIIRNTEAFF
TGTGCCAGCAGTATTATAAGGAACACTGAAGCTTTCTTT
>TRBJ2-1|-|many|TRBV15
CATSRDLGAYNEQFF
TGTGCCACCAGCAGAGATCTGGGAGCTTACAATGAGCAGTTCTTC
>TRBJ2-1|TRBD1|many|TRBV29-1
CSVPGQGKDEQFF
TGCAGCGTCCCGGGACAGGGGAAGGATGAGCAGTTCTTC
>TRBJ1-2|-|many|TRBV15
CATSRFGAGRHGYTF
TGTGCCACCAGCAGATTTGGGGCAGGTCGTCATGGCTACACCTTC
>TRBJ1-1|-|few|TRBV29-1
CSGEGFYTEAFF
TGCAGCGGCGAGGGGTTTTACACTGAAGCTTTCTTT
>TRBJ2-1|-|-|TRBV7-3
CASSRISGGIKEQFF
TGTGCCAGCAGCAGGATTAGCGGAGGTATCAAAGAGCAGTTCTTC
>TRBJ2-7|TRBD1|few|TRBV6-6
CASTRTGGTYEQYF
TGTGCCAGCACCCGGACAGGGGGGACCTACGAGCAGTACTTC
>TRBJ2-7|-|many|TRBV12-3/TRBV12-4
CASSFAGPSYEQYF
TGTGCCAGCAGTTTTGCTGGACCCTCCTACGAGCAGTACTTC
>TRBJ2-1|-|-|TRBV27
CASSTYNEQSF
TGTGCCAGCAGCACATACAATGAGCAGTCCTTC
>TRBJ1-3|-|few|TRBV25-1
CASRGDQSVSGNTIYF
TGTGCCAGCAGAGGTGACCAGTCCGTTTCTGGAAACACCATATATTTT
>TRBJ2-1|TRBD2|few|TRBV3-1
CASSQAFGGNNEQFF
TGTGCCAGCAGCCAAGCCTTCGGGGGGAACAATGAGCAGTTCTTC
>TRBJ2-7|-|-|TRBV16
CASSKTPGYEQYF
TGTGCCAGCAGCAAAACCCCGGGGTACGAGCAGTACTTC
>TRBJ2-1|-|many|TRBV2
CASRRRERDEQFF
TGTGCCAGCAGGAGGAGAGAGAGGGATGAGCAGTTCTTC
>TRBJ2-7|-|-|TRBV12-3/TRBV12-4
CASSPQEQIYELYF
TGTGCCAGCAGCCCCCAGGAACAGATCTACGAGCTGTACTTC
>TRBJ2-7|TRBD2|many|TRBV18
CASSPSGLAGEEQYF
TGTGCCAGCTCACCAAGCGGTCTAGCGGGAGAGGAGCAGTACTTC
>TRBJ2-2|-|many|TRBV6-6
CASSYPHGGANTGELFF
TGTGCCAGCAGTTACCCCCACGGGGGTGCGAACACCGGGGAGCTGTTTTTT
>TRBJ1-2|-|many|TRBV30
CAWIRRDYGYTF
TGTGCCTGGATCCGGAGGGACTATGGCTACACCTTC
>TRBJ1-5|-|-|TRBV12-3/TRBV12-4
CASSLRPGGSNQPQHF
TGTGCCAGCAGTTTAAGGCCAGGCGGTAGCAATCAGCCCCAGCATTTT
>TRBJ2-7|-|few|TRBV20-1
CSASRIGGRGEQYF
TGCAGTGCCAGCCGGATAGGGGGTCGTGGAGAGCAGTACTTC
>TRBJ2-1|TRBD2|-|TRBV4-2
CASSQRSGRALYNEQFF
TGTGCCAGCAGCCAAAGGAGCGGGAGGGCCCTGTACAATGAGCAGTTCTTC
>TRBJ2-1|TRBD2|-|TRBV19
CASSLTISGRTNNEQFF
TGTGCCAGTAGTCTCACCATTAGCGGGAGGACCAACAATGAGCAGTTCTTC
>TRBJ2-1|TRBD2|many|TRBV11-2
CASSYLAGARNEQFF
TGTGCCAGCAGCTACCTAGCGGGGGCAAGGAATGAGCAGTTCTTC
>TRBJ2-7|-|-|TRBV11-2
CASSFIAGPTRGEQYF
TGTGCCAGCAGCTTTATCGCGGGACCCACCCGCGGCGAGCAGTACTTC
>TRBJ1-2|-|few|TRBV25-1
CASSEGAPGYGYTF
TGTGCCAGCAGTGAAGGAGCCCCTGGCTATGGCTACACCTTC
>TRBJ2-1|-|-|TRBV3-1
CASSQDSGLTFF
TGTGCCAGCAGCCAGGACAGCGGGCTGACGTTCTTC
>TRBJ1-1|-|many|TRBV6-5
CASRLGMNTEAFF
TGTGCCAGCAGGTTAGGCATGAACACTGAAGCTTTCTTT
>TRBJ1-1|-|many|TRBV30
CASYQPGHANTEAFF
TGTGCCTCTTACCAACCGGGACACGCGAACACTGAAGCTTTCTTT
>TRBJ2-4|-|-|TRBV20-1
CSASPTLEAKNIQYF
TGCAGTGCTAGTCCCACATTAGAAGCCAAAAACATTCAGTACTTC
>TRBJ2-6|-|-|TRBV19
CASRNLGTSGANVLTF
TGTGCCAGTCGAAACTTAGGAACCTCTGGGGCCAACGTCCTGACTTTC
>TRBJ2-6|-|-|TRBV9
CASSASKTRGGANVLTF
TGTGCCAGCAGCGCCAGCAAGACTAGGGGTGGGGCCAACGTCCTGACTTTC
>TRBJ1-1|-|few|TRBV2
CASILLYTEAFF
TGTGCCAGCATACTTCTGTACACTGAAGCTTTCTTT
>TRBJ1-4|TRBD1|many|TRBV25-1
CASSDDRASNEKLFF
TGTGCCAGCAGTGATGACAGGGCCTCTAATGAAAAACTGTTTTTT
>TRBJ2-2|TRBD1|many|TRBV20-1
CSARGGQGHWTGELFF
TGCAGTGCTAGAGGCGGACAGGGGCATTGGACCGGGGAGCTGTTTTTT
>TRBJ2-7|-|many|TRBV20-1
CSARPHTSYEQYF
TGCAGTGCTAGACCACATACCTCCTACGAGCAGTACTTC
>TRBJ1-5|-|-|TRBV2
CASSERSGGNQPQHF
TGTGCCAGCAGTGAAAGGTCGGGGGGCAATCAGCCCCAGCATTTT
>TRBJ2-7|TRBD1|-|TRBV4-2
CASSQEVGQGAGEQYF
TGTGCCAGCAGCCAAGAAGTGGGACAGGGGGCCGGTGAGCAGTACTTC
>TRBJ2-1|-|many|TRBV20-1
CSARDLRLGRVQGEQFF
TGCAGTGCTAGAGATCTGAGGTTAGGGCGGGTGCAGGGGGAGCAGTTCTTC
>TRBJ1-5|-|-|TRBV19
CASSIWGNQPQHF
TGTGCCAGTAGTATCTGGGGCAATCAGCCCCAGCATTTT
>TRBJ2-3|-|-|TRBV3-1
CASSPFGAGTTDTQYF
TGTGCCAGCAGCCCCTTTGGGGCGGGGACCACAGATACGCAGTATTTT
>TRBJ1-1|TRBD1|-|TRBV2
CATGQGPEAFF
TGTGCGACCGGACAGGGTCCTGAAGCTTTCTTT
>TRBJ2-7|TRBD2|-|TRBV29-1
CSVTVRLAGMDEQYF
TGCAGCGTAACCGTACGACTAGCGGGAATGGACGAGCAGTACTTC
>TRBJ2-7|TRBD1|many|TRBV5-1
CASRRGPGQGVGEQYF
TGCGCCAGCAGAAGGGGCCCGGGACAGGGGGTCGGCGAGCAGTACTTC
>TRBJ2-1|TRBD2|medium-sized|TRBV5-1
CASSTGTSGYNEQFF
TGCGCCAGTTCCACCGGGACTAGCGGGTACAATGAGCAGTTCTTC